This paragraph reports one T cell receptor (beta chain). No antigen is known for it. Positive CCR7 selection of CD45RO-negative cells yielded the naive CD8 cells, and terminally differentiated effector memory CD45RA+ cells were excluded. The data originate from a study of shared clonotypes between healthy human individuals. Study background: CD4 naive and memory got three plates each, CD8 naive two, CD8 memory one. Study-wide results and limits: A small donor pool kept down the genetic and exposure-history diversity that was represented.

Some clones are missing from TCRdb's copy, which holds only in-frame ones; the method was immunoSEQ multiplex PCR. The sample has roughly 2,000,000 clones, about 94% seen once. V shed 2 bases, J shed 7 bases, and the junction held 12 bases outside the gene matches. This CDR3 has 17 amino acids. Germline V gene sequence: CDR1 LGHNA, CDR2 YSLEER. The sequencing input was naive CD8+ T cells from PBMCs. J is TRBJ2-7 and V is TRBV4-3; TRBD2 matches at 12 bases. The TCR comes from a man aged 18 to 30 in good health. Some clones in this sample may be carry-over from other donors' samples. CDR3 sequence reads: CASSQQISTSGGMEQYF. CDR3 nucleotide sequence: TGCGCCAGCAGCCAACAAATATCGACTAGCGGGGGTATGGAGCAGTACTTC.